The entry below gives a single T cell receptor (beta chain) sequence along with its context. As yet, its antigen is unknown. Sequenced by immunoSEQ multiplex PCR; TCRdb stores in-frame clones only, minus some. The table includes approximately 98,000 clones, nearly 90% detected once. The sample is drawn from a study of PD-1 blockade in classical Hodgkin lymphoma. Each patient's relapse followed autologous stem cell transplantation, and brentuximab vedotin exposure varied. Study-wide results and limits: Only CD4+ TCR diversity, not CD8+, had risen significantly by C4D1.

The CDR3 totals 15 residues. The ends were cut back, 6 bases at V and 5 bases at J, with 16 bases in the middle. Per the germline V gene, CDR1 is MNHNY and CDR2 is SVGAGI (reference sequence). This TCR derives from a human donor with classical Hodgkin lymphoma. The sequencing used peripheral blood mononuclear cells (PBMCs), collected before the second cycle of nivolumab. The chain links TRBV6-6 to TRBJ2-2; D may correspond to TRBD1 or TRBD2 (5 bases each). This chain's CDR3 is CASSSQKGSTGELFF. As DNA, the CDR3 is TGTGCCAGCAGCTCCCAGAAGGGGAGTACCGGGGAGCTGTTTTTT.